The clone carrying this TCR beta chain was seen more than once but under ten times. No antigen is known for it. This specimen belongs to a study of T-cell reconstitution after alpha-beta-depleted transplantation in children. Overall study findings and caveats: At one year after transplant, newly produced T cells mostly accounted for T-cell counts and diversity.

It was with unique molecular identifiers that the TCRbeta library was prepared. TCRdb fed the PCR reads into MiXCR, producing one record per CDR3 protein. The sample includes about 300,000 distinct CDR3 sequences, 6% to 10% of them seen just once. J lost 7 bases, V lost 3 bases, and 1 base had no gene match. The CDR3 is 14 amino acids. CDR1 MRHNA and CDR2 SNTAGT come from the germline V gene. The sequencing used peripheral blood, collected 360 days after TCRalphabeta/CD19-depleted stem cell transplant. The chain combines TRBV6-4 with TRBJ1-6; TRBD1 matches 9 bases. The TCR originated in a female patient aged 2-9 years who had a stem cell transplant for Fanconi anemia, so the T cells may come from the graft donor. CDR3 sequence reads: CASSEGQGNSPLHF. Here the CDR3 DNA reads TGTGCCAGCAGTGAGGGACAGGGCAATTCACCCCTCCACTTT.